This passage covers 3 T cell receptor beta chains from one sample sequenced in a study of T cell changes during pregnancy in multiple sclerosis. This table comes from immunoSEQ multiplex PCR, and its TCRdb copy is limited to in-frame clones, with some not included. The sample lists roughly 93,000 clones, roughly 94% occurring once. The specimen comprised peripheral blood, sampled after pregnancy. Source of these receptors: a female donor in good health, enrolled as a control in a pregnancy study.

The J gene is TRBJ1-4, the V gene TRBV27; D possibly corresponds to TRBD1 (5 bases). Germline values: CDR1 MNHEY, CDR2 SMNVEV (reference sequence). The CDR3 length is 14 residues. With 3 bases removed from V and 7 bases from J, the gap between germline ends came to 12 bases. The CDR3 DNA sequence: TGTGCCAGCAGTTTGACGACAGCCCCTGAAAAACTGTTTTTT. Translated, it gives CASSLTTAPEKLFF.

The gene calls are TRBV28 and TRBJ2-1; 8 nucleotides align to TRBD2. Germline V lookup: CDR1 MDHEN, CDR2 SYDVKM. Losses at the gene ends were 2 bases for V and 3 bases for J; bases not matched to a gene: 3. This CDR3 comprises 15 residues. As DNA, the CDR3 is TGTGCCAGCAGTTTAATTAGCGGGAACTACAATGAGCAGTTCTTC. As protein: CASSLISGNYNEQFF.

The V and J genes are TRBV5-1 and TRBJ2-7, with 16 bases that match TRBD2. The CDR3 totals 16 residues. With 4 bases clipped from V and 7 bases from J, the junction kept 8 bases outside the gene matches. Germline-derived CDR1 and CDR2 are SGHRS and YFSETQ. The CDR3 DNA follows: TGCGCCAGCAGCCCGGGACTAGCGGGGGGGCTGGAAGAGCAGTACTTC. As protein: CASSPGLAGGLEEQYF.